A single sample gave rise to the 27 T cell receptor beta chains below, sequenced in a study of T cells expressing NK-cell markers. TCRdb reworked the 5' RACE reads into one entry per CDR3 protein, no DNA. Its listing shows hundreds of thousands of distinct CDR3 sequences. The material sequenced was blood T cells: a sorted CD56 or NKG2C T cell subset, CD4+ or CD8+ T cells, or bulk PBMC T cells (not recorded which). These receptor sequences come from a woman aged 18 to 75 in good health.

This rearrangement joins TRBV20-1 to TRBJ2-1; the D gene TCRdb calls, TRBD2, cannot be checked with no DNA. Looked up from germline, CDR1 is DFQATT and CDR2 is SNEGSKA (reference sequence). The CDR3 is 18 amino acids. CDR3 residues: CSAPPGGSGGGRYNEQFF.

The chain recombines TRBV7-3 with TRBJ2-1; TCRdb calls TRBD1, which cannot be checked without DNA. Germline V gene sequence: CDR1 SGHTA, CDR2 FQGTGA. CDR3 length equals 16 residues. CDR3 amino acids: CASSFAPDSSYNEQFF.

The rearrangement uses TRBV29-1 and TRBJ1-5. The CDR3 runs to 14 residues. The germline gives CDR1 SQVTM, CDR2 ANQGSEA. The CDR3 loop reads CSVGGRGGNQPQHF.

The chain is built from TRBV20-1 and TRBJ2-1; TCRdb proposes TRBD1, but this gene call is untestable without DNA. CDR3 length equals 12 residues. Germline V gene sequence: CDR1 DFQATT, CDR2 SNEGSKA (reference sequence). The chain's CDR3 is CSALDPEYEQFF.

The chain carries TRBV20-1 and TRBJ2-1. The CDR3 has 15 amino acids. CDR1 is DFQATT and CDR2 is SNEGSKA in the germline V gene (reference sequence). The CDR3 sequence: CSARDHYQPYNEQFF.

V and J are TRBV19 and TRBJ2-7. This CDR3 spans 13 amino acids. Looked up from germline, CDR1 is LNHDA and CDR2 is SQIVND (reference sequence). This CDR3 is CASSIGLLDEQYF.

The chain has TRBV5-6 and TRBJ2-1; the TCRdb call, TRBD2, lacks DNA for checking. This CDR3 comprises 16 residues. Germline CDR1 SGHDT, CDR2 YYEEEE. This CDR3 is CASSLLGLAGTNEQFF.

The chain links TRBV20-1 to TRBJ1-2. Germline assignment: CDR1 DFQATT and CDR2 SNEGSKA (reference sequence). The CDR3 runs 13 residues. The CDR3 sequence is CSDMDLVNYGYTF.

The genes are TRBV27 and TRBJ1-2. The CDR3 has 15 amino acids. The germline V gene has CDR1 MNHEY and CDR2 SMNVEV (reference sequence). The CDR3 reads CASRSWTRSGYGYTF.

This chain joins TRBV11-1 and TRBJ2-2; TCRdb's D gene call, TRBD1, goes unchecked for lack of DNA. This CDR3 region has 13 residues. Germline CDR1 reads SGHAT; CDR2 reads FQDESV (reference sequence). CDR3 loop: CASSLRDPLELFF.

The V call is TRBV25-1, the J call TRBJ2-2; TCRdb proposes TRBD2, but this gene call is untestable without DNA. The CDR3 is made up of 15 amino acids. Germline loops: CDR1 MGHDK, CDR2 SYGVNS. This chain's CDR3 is CASSSGGTATGELFF.

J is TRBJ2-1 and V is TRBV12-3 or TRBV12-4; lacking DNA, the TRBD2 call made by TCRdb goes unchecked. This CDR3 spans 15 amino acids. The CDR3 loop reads CASSLTSGGVDEQFF.

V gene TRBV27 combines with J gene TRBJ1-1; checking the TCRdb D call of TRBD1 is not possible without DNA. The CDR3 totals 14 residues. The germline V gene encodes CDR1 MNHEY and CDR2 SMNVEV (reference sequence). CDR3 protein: CASRPLQGYTEAFF.

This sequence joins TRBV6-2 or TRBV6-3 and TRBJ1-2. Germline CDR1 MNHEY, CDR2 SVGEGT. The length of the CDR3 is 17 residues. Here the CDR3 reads CASRTITPGSGGYGYTF.

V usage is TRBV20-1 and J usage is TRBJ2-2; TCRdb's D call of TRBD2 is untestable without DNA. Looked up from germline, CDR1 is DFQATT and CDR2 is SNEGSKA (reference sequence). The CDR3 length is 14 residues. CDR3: CSARDSGPTGELFF.

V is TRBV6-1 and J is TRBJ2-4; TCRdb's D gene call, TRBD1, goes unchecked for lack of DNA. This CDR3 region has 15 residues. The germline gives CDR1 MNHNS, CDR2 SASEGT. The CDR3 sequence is CASRQGEVGKNIQYF.

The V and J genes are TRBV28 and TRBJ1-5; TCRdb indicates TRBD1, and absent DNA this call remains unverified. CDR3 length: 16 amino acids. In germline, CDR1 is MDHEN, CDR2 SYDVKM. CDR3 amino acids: CASSFFTGLKDQPQHF.

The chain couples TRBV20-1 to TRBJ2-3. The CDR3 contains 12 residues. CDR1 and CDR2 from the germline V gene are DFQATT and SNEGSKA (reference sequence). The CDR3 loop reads CSVPDSTDTQYF.

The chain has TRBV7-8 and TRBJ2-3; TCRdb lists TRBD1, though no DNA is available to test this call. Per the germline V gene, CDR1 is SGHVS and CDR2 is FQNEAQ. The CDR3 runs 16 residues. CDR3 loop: CASSFDPRAITDTQYF.

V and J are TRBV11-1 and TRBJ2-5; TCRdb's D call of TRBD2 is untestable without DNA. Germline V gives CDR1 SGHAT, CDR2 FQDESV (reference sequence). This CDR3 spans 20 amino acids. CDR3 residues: CASSLDPLHLAGAVVSTQYF.

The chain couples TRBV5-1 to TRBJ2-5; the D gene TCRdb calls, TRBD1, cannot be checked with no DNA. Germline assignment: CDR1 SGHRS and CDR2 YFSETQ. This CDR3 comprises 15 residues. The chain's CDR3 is CASSLSGGPQETQYF.

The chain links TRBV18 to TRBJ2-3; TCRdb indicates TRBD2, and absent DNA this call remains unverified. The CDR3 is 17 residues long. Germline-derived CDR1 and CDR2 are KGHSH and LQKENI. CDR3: CASSPPRTSSRTDTQYF.

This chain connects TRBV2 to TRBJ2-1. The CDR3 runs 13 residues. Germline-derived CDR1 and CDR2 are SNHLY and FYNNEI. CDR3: CASTGQGFNEQFF.

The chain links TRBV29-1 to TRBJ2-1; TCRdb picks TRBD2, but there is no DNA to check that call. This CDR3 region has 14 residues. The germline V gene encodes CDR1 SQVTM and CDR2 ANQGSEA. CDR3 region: CSVETARGSDEQFF.

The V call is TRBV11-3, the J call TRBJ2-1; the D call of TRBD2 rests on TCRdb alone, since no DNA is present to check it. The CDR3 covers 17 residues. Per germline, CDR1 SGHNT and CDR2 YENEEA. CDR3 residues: CASSIRRGGSFYNEQFF.

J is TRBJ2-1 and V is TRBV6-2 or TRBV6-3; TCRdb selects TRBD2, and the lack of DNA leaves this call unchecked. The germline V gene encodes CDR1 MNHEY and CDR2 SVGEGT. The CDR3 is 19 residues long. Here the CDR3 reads CASKPGLAGGHGVYNEQFF.

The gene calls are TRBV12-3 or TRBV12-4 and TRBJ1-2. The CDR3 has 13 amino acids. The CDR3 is CASSSNLAAGYTF.